Reported below is one TCR beta chain. The sample originates from a study of CD8 T cells in Susac syndrome. With random hexamers, reverse transcription was performed on roughly 0.5 to 1 ug of RNA. The immunoSEQ assay covered 54 Vbeta and 13 Jbeta segments for CDR3. TCRdb itself ran the immunoSEQ multiplex PCR reads through MiXCR, one entry per CDR3 protein. The table records roughly 200,000 distinct CDR3 sequences, approximately 95% of them present only once. Trimming removed 3 bases from V and 2 bases from J; junction bases left unmatched: 2. Germline CDR1 KGHDR, CDR2 SFDVKD. This CDR3 contains 15 residues.

Sequencing was carried out using CD4+ T cells from PBMCs. The clonotype originates from a human donor with multiple sclerosis. The chain couples TRBV24-1 to TRBJ2-4, with 8 bases lining up with TRBD1. The CDR3 DNA sequence: TGTGCCACCAGTGATCGGACAGGGACCAAAAACATTCAGTACTTC. Its protein is CATSDRTGTKNIQYF.